Below, one TCR beta chain is given with its context. As yet, its antigen is unknown. Some clones are missing from TCRdb's copy, which holds only in-frame ones; the method was immunoSEQ multiplex PCR. Here the sample spans tens of thousands of clones, roughly 91% being singletons. The sample comes from a study of T cell responses to AZD1222 COVID-19 vaccine. Whole-study findings and limits: It should be noted that donors were predominantly white British and more often female, and clonal diversity was possibly underestimated. Across the whole spike, CD4 TCRs peaked at regions 160-218 and 743-854.

Second doses at about 4 or about 12 weeks were pooled. The CDR3 length is 12 residues. Trimming took off 1 base at V and 7 bases at J, with 10 bases between the two ends. CDR1 is SQVTM, CDR2 ANQGSEA, per germline. The V gene is TRBV29-1, the J gene TRBJ1-1; D is perhaps TRBD1 (6 bases). Sequences were derived from peripheral blood, sampled 28 days after the second AZD1222 dose. The clonotype comes from an adult who received the AZD1222 COVID-19 vaccine. The CDR3 is CSVEVDSHEAFF. In DNA form, the CDR3 reads TGCAGCGTTGAAGTGGACAGCCATGAAGCTTTCTTT.